This T cell receptor (beta chain) derives from a study of T-cell memory formation after mild COVID-19. The 5'RACE method, run with constant-segment primers, produced TCR alpha and TCR beta cDNA libraries (carrying sample barcodes and UMIs). TCRdb itself ran the 5' RACE reads through MiXCR, one entry per CDR3 protein. In the table there are some 330,000 distinct CDR3 sequences, around a fifth of which are singletons. Study-wide results and limits: Contracting clones localized mainly to CM and EM when CD4+ and mainly to EMRA when CD8+.

The CDR3 runs to 15 residues. Trimming took off 6 bases at V and 0 bases at J, with 12 bases between the two ends. Germline CDR1 MNHEY, CDR2 SVGAGI. About this clonotype itself: Its antigen is not identified.

The TCR was taken from an adult woman who had mild COVID-19 (a few samples of this study predate the infection). Cell type and time point are not known. Sequenced: PBMCs or a T cell subset sorted from them (not recorded which). The chain uses TRBV6-5 and TRBJ1-3; no firm D call. The CDR3 reads CASSKTVTSGNTIYF. The CDR3 DNA sequence: TGTGCCAGCAGCAAGACTGTAACCTCTGGAAACACCATATATTTT.